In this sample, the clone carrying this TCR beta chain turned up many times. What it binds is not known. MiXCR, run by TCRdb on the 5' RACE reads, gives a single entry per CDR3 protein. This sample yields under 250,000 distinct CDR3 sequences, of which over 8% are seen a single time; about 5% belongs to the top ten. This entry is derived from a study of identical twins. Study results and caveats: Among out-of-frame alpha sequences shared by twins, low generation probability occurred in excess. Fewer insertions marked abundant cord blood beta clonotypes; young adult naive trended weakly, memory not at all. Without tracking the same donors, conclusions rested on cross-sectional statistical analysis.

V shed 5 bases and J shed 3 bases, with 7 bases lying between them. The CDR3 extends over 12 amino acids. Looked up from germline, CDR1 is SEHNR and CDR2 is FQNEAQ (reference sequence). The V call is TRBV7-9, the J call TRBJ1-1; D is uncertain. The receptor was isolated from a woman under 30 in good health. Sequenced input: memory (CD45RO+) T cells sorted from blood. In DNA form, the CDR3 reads TGTGCCAGCAGCCCGCTCGACACTGAAGCTTTCTTT. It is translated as CASSPLDTEAFF.